Sequencing of this TCR beta chain was carried out in a study of T cell responses to AZD1222 COVID-19 vaccine. Overall study findings and caveats: Nearly half of the spike-specific TCRs reportedly recognize variant regions that carry no mutations. The study found vaccine-associated CD4 TCRs spanning spike, dominant at 160-218 and 743-854. Elevations in Spike-specific TCR breadth and depth followed administration of two AZD1222 doses.

About this clone itself: Its antigen is unknown.

Only in-frame clones appear in the TCRdb table, and some are missing; sequencing was by immunoSEQ multiplex PCR. Of under 170,000 clones detected, approximately 92% appear once; the ten largest clones hold about 3.2%. V lost 5 bases to trimming and J lost 6 bases, with 16 bases between them. CDR1 is MNHEY, CDR2 SVGAGI, per germline. This CDR3 is 14 amino acids long. This receptor was obtained from an adult who received the AZD1222 COVID-19 vaccine. The V and J genes are TRBV6-5 and TRBJ1-2; D is perhaps TRBD1 (5 bases). The sequences come from peripheral blood, collected 28 days after the second AZD1222 dose. The DNA of the CDR3 is TGTGCCAGCAGTAACGACAGATCCAGCAATGGCTACACCTTC. This codes for CASSNDRSSNGYTF.